Reported below is one T cell receptor beta chain. Its cognate antigen is unknown. The data were taken from a study of cytomegalovirus exposure and HLA in healthy donors. Clones were sequenced by immunoSEQ multiplex PCR, and TCRdb holds only the in-frame ones, with some missing. The repertoire holds hundreds of thousands of clones, around 86% seen once, with 1.5% to 2.5% in the top ten. V lost 11 bases and J 9 bases, leaving 23 bases between the germline ends. Per germline, CDR1 KGHSH and CDR2 LQKENI. The CDR3 spans 14 residues. Regarding the study as a whole: The tendency of first-cohort TCR clusters to co-occur in the 120 or so validation repertoires was the finding of a later analysis. High sensitivity and specificity were reportedly achieved when the classifier diagnosed cytomegalovirus status.

The clonotype was recovered from a woman under 30 in good health and CMV-seropositive. The V and J genes are TRBV18 and TRBJ2-1, with D uncertain. Sequencing was carried out using PBMCs. For the CDR3, the DNA is TGTGCCCTCTCACCTCCAAGAATCCGCAGTGAGCAGTTCTTC. It translates to CALSPPRIRSEQFF.